Each of the 27 T cell receptor beta chains below was sequenced from the same sample in a study of identical twins. TCRdb re-called the 5' RACE reads with MiXCR, one entry per CDR3 protein. Of under 350,000 distinct CDR3 sequences listed, 8% to 9.5% were seen once; the top ten hold roughly 6.8%. A further study also used this sample, focusing on yellow fever vaccine responses in identical twins.

The sample was CD8+ T cells sorted from blood. All receptors derive from a woman aged 18-35 years in good health.

J is TRBJ2-7 and V is TRBV20-1; TRBD2 aligns across 7 bases. The CDR3 extends over 15 amino acids. CDR1 and CDR2 (germline): DFQATT, SNEGSKA (reference sequence). Trimming removed 0 bases from V and 5 bases from J; junction bases left unmatched: 10. The CDR3 nucleotides are TGCAGTGCTAGAGATTCTTCGCGGGAGTGGAACGAGCAGTACTTC. Translation: CSARDSSREWNEQYF.

This clonotype has a count of ten or more. This chain links TRBV5-1 with TRBJ2-7, with 10 bases matching TRBD1. Germline CDR1 is SGHRS and CDR2 is YFSETQ. The CDR3 loop spans 15 amino acids. Trimming removed 4 bases from V and 4 bases from J; junction bases left unmatched: 8. The chain's CDR3 is CASSPGTGDWYEQYF. The CDR3 DNA is TGCGCCAGCAGCCCGGGGACAGGGGATTGGTACGAGCAGTACTTC. The whole variable domain, remainder taken from reference TRBV5-1 and TRBJ2-7, is KAGVTQTPRYLIKTRGQQVTLSCSPISGHRSVSWYQQTPGQGLQFLFEYFSETQRNKGNFPGRFSGRQFSNSRSEMNVSTLELGDSALYLCASSPGTGDWYEQYFGPGTRLTVT.

This sequence joins TRBV7-2 and TRBJ1-5; the D gene is possibly TRBD1 (5 bases). This CDR3 region has 16 residues. Germline CDR1 reads SGHTA; CDR2 reads FQGNSA. V was shortened by 1 base and J by 3 bases, with 13 bases between the two germline ends. The CDR3 DNA is TGTGCCAGCAGCTTAGATAGCAGGGTCTACAATCAGCCCCAGCATTTT. Translating gives CASSLDSRVYNQPQHF.

This clonotype was seen more than once but under ten times. The chain has TRBV30 and TRBJ2-7; 11 bases are a match to TRBD2. This CDR3 comprises 18 residues. CDR1 is GTSNPN and CDR2 is SVGIG in the germline V gene (reference sequence). With V trimmed by 0 bases and J by 7 bases, 17 bases remained unmatched. As DNA, the CDR3 is TGTGCCTGGAGTGTACTGAGAACTAGCGGGAGAGTCATAGGAGAGCAGTACTTC. Its protein is CAWSVLRTSGRVIGEQYF.

This clonotype was counted ten times or more. The chain recombines TRBV29-1 with TRBJ1-2; maybe TRBD1 (5 bases). CDR3 length: 12 residues. With 4 bases removed from V and 6 bases from J, the gap between germline ends came to 12 bases. The germline V gene has CDR1 SQVTM and CDR2 ANQGSEA. This chain's CDR3 is CSVGGEGNGYTF. CDR3 nucleotide sequence: TGCAGCGTTGGAGGGGAAGGAAATGGCTACACCTTC.

This clonotype occurred a few times. J is TRBJ2-7 and V is TRBV7-9, with no clear D. This CDR3 comprises 13 residues. Germline lookup yields CDR1 SEHNR and CDR2 FQNEAQ (reference sequence). V lost 5 bases to trimming and J lost 2 bases, with 10 bases between them. CDR3 DNA sequence: TGTGCCAGCAGCCCCTCTACGGCCTACGAGCAGTACTTC. Amino acid sequence: CASSPSTAYEQYF.

In this sample, this clonotype turned up once. A single base separates this from a much larger clone, so it may be a read error. Without the conserved terminal phenylalanine or tryptophan, this CDR3 likely stems from a read error. The chain uses TRBV13 and TRBJ2-3; D is perhaps TRBD1 (6 bases). Trimming removed 4 bases from V and 4 bases from J, with 6 bases in between. Per germline, CDR1 PRHDT and CDR2 FYEKMQ (reference sequence). The CDR3 extends over 12 amino acids. In nucleotides, the CDR3 is TGTGCCAGCAGCTCAGGGGCAGATACGCAGTATTCT. Translation: CASSSGADTQYS.

This clonotype was counted ten times or more. The chain joins TRBV4-3 to TRBJ2-7; D gene uncertain. V was pared by 0 bases and J by 0 bases, with 12 bases between. The CDR3 loop spans 16 amino acids. Germline V gene data show CDR1 as LGHNA and CDR2 as YSLEER. The CDR3 loop reads CASSQDYGGSSYEQYF. The CDR3 nucleotides read TGCGCCAGCAGCCAAGATTACGGCGGCTCCTCCTACGAGCAGTACTTC.

This clonotype occurred many times. The chain recombines TRBV7-9 with TRBJ2-7, with D perhaps matching TRBD1 (5 bases). Germline V gene data show CDR1 as SEHNR and CDR2 as FQNEAQ (reference sequence). V gave up 5 bases and J gave up 6 bases, with 14 bases separating them. The CDR3 has 13 amino acids. DNA of the CDR3: TGTGCCAGCAGCCCTCCCGACAGTGCCGAGCAGTACTTC. Amino acids: CASSPPDSAEQYF.

The table lists this clonotype with many counts. The chain is built from TRBV7-9 and TRBJ2-1; 11 nucleotides agree with TRBD2. In germline, CDR1 is SEHNR, CDR2 FQNEAQ (reference sequence). The V segment lost 5 bases and the J segment 5 bases; nucleotides outside the gene matches: 5. This CDR3 has 15 amino acids. The CDR3 spells CASSTPGLADNEQFF. CDR3 sequence (DNA): TGTGCCAGCAGCACTCCGGGACTAGCGGACAATGAGCAGTTCTTC. The variable domain in full, with the rest retrieved from reference TRBV7-9 and TRBJ2-1, is DTGVSQNPRHKITKRGQNVTFRCDPISEHNRLYWYRQTLGQGPEFLTYFQNEAQLEKSRLLSDRFSAERPKGSFSTLEIQRTEQGDSAMYLCASSTPGLADNEQFFGPGTRLTVL.

This clonotype was seen repeatedly, ten times or more. The chain couples TRBV19 to TRBJ2-3, with TRBD2 identical over 10 bases. Losses at the gene ends were 2 bases for V and 3 bases for J; bases not matched to a gene: 5. The CDR3 extends over 16 amino acids. Germline-derived CDR1 and CDR2 are LNHDA and SQIVND (reference sequence). CDR3 residues: CASSIQASGRTDTQYF. For the CDR3, the DNA is TGTGCCAGTAGTATACAGGCTAGCGGGAGAACAGATACGCAGTATTTT.

This clonotype was counted between two and nine times. The V and J genes are TRBV27 and TRBJ2-1; D is ambiguous. Germline V gene data show CDR1 as MNHEY and CDR2 as SMNVEV (reference sequence). The CDR3 consists of 14 residues. V gave up 2 bases and J gave up 4 bases, with 9 bases separating them. The CDR3 DNA follows: TGTGCCAGCAGTTTAACGCCCCATTACAATGAGCAGTTCTTC. It specifies CASSLTPHYNEQFF.

This clonotype was detected ten times or more. The chain employs TRBV6-4 and TRBJ2-1; D is unresolved. The CDR3 is made up of 14 amino acids. Trimming removed 2 bases at V and 4 bases at J, with 9 bases between. From germline, CDR1 is MRHNA and CDR2 SNTAGT. The CDR3 sequence: CASSDESEYNEQFF. In DNA, the CDR3 is TGTGCCAGCAGTGACGAGTCAGAGTACAATGAGCAGTTCTTC.

At least ten counts were recorded for this clonotype. The chain employs TRBV5-5 and TRBJ2-5; no clear D. In germline, CDR1 is SGHKS, CDR2 YYEKEE (reference sequence). Trimming removed 0 bases from V and 3 bases from J, with 6 bases in between. The CDR3 runs 13 residues. The CDR3 region has the DNA TGTGCCAGCAGCTTGGAGGCGAAAGAGACCCAGTACTTC. Its protein product is CASSLEAKETQYF.

This clonotype has a handful of counts. The chain joins TRBV4-1 to TRBJ2-7; D perhaps matches TRBD2 (5 bases). This CDR3 has 16 residues. Trimming took off 3 bases at V and 2 bases at J, with 17 bases between the two ends. From germline, CDR1 is MGHRA and CDR2 YSYEKL. This chain's CDR3 is CASSHKMADSPYEQYF. As DNA, the CDR3 is TGCGCCAGCAGCCATAAGATGGCGGACTCTCCCTACGAGCAGTACTTC.

This clonotype was picked up many times. At one end the junction does not follow the germline gene, possibly because of a read error. The chain couples TRBV4-1 to TRBJ1-4, with D possibly TRBD1 on 6 matching bases. There are 13 residues in the CDR3. Germline V gene sequence: CDR1 MGHRA, CDR2 YSYEKL. CDR3 coding DNA: TGCGCCAGCAGCCAGTCCTCCGGGACACCCGGGGTTTTT. Translated, it gives CASSQSSGTPGVF.

The table lists this clonotype with a few counts. The V call is TRBV6-1, the J call TRBJ2-3, with D possibly TRBD1 on 5 matching bases. Trimming stripped 7 bases from V and 0 bases from J, with 11 bases between. Germline values: CDR1 MNHNS, CDR2 SASEGT. The CDR3 extends over 14 amino acids. The CDR3 region has the DNA TGTGCCAGCAAAGGGCAGGGAAGCACAGATACGCAGTATTTT. Translation: CASKGQGSTDTQYF.

This clonotype was found a few times. The chain uses TRBV25-1 and TRBJ2-1; D might be TRBD1 (5 bases). The ends were cut back, 4 bases at V and 7 bases at J, with 14 bases in the middle. The CDR3 runs 14 residues. Germline V CDR1 and CDR2: MGHDK, SYGVNS. The CDR3 is CASSASGWSNEQFF. CDR3 in DNA: TGTGCCAGCAGTGCTTCAGGGTGGTCAAATGAGCAGTTCTTC.

The CDR3 here is CASSPPRVEPTEAFF. CDR3 bases: TGCGCCAGCAGCCCCCCGAGAGTGGAGCCCACTGAAGCTTTCTTT. The chain is built from TRBV5-1 and TRBJ1-1; D is ambiguous. V shed 4 bases and J shed 4 bases, with 17 bases lying between them. The CDR3 is 15 amino acids. The germline V gene has CDR1 SGHRS and CDR2 YFSETQ. Looking up the rest from reference TRBV5-1 and TRBJ1-1 gives the full variable domain: KAGVTQTPRYLIKTRGQQVTLSCSPISGHRSVSWYQQTPGQGLQFLFEYFSETQRNKGNFPGRFSGRQFSNSRSEMNVSTLELGDSALYLCASSPPRVEPTEAFFGQGTRLTVV.

CDR3 in amino acids: CASSLGVLGNEQFF. CDR3 DNA: TGTGCCAGCTCGCTAGGGGTCCTAGGCAATGAGCAGTTCTTC. V is TRBV27 and J is TRBJ2-1; the D gene is possibly TRBD1 (5 bases). Germline V lookup: CDR1 MNHEY, CDR2 SMNVEV (reference sequence). The V gene lost 8 bases and the J gene lost 6 bases, with 17 bases spanning the gap. The CDR3 covers 14 residues.

This clonotype was seen a few times. The chain is built from TRBV13 and TRBJ2-3; TRBD2 aligns across 10 bases. Unmatched junction bases numbered 15, after V lost 4 bases and J lost 2 bases. The CDR3 sequence is 19 residues long. Looked up from germline, CDR1 is PRHDT and CDR2 is FYEKMQ (reference sequence). DNA for the CDR3: TGTGCCAGCAGCTACGACCCTGTGGGGCTAGCGGGAGACACAGATACGCAGTATTTT. This translates into CASSYDPVGLAGDTDTQYF.

This clonotype was detected only a few times. The V gene is TRBV7-9, the J gene TRBJ1-1, with 9 nucleotides matching TRBD1. Germline loops: CDR1 SEHNR, CDR2 FQNEAQ (reference sequence). CDR3 size: 16 residues. The trim removed 0 bases at V and 0 bases at J, leaving 2 bases unmatched. The CDR3 coding sequence is TGTGCCAGCAGCTTAGCGACAGGGGGGATGAACACTGAAGCTTTCTTT. It codes for CASSLATGGMNTEAFF.

The rearrangement links TRBV20-1 to TRBJ2-7; D is unresolved. The germline V gene has CDR1 DFQATT and CDR2 SNEGSKA (reference sequence). This CDR3 region has 13 residues. V lost 2 bases and J 2 bases, leaving 10 bases between the germline ends. CDR3 sequence: CSARLRAAYEQYF. Written as DNA, the CDR3 is TGCAGTGCTAGACTTAGGGCGGCCTACGAGCAGTACTTC.

This clonotype occurred a few times. The chain links TRBV12-3 or TRBV12-4 to TRBJ2-1; D call uncertain. Trimming took 3 bases from V and 5 from J, leaving 8 bases between them. The CDR3 is 13 amino acids. The CDR3 DNA sequence: TGTGCCAGCAGTTTTTCGCTCAACAATGAGCAGTTCTTC. Translating gives CASSFSLNNEQFF.

The CDR3 region has the DNA TGCAGTGTATTCGGGGGGGGAAGCTCCTACGAGCAGTACTTC. This translates into CSVFGGGSSYEQYF. The chain is built from TRBV20-1 and TRBJ2-7, with TRBD2 matching over 8 bases. CDR1 DFQATT and CDR2 SNEGSKA come from the germline V gene (reference sequence). The CDR3 is made up of 14 amino acids. Trimming cost V 7 bases and J 0 bases; bases outside gene matches: 8.

The sample holds many counts of this clonotype. The V and J genes are TRBV7-9 and TRBJ2-3, with 8 bases that match TRBD2. The CDR3 sequence is 14 residues long. Germline V gene sequence: CDR1 SEHNR, CDR2 FQNEAQ (reference sequence). Trimming removed 7 bases from V and 4 bases from J; junction bases left unmatched: 7. In DNA, the CDR3 is TGTGCCAGCATCGGGGGGGCCGTATCAGATACGCAGTATTTT. Encoded protein: CASIGGAVSDTQYF.

This clonotype was observed a handful of times. The chain is built from TRBV9 and TRBJ2-1, with 9 bases fitting TRBD2. There are 19 residues in the CDR3. Germline-derived CDR1 and CDR2 are SGDLS and YYNGEE. V lost 0 bases and J lost 8; bases outside the gene matches: 18. As DNA, the CDR3 is TGTGCCAGCAGCGTAGCCGTAAACGGTGAGCTAGCGGGGCCCGATGAGCAGTTCTTC. This encodes CASSVAVNGELAGPDEQFF.